The text below deals with one T cell receptor beta chain. Its cognate antigen is unknown. After constant-region reverse-primer amplification, full-length variable regions underwent semi-nested PCR with Nested Universal Primer A. TCRdb used MiXCR to reprocess the 5' RACE reads, holding one entry per CDR3 protein. The data show roughly 50,000 distinct CDR3 sequences, more than 20% seen once. Germline V CDR1 and CDR2: SEHNR, FQNEAQ (reference sequence). Trimming cost V 4 bases and J 1 base, with 19 bases left between them. CDR3 length: 17 residues. Study-level results: In terms of TCR gene usage, tumor memory CD4+ T cells clustered together with blood and lymph node memory CD4+ cells, as well as with lymph node naive CD4+ cells.

The genes are TRBV7-9 and TRBJ1-1; D might be TRBD1 (5 bases). The clonotype originates from a female donor with breast cancer. Sequencing input: tumor-infiltrating naive CD4+ T cells sorted from the breast tumor. Subset of the sample: naive CD4+ T cells, CD4+CD45RA+CD25-. The CDR3 region has the DNA TGTGCCAGCAGCTCCTTTCAGATGAGGGGCCGGAACACTGAAGCTTTCTTT. Protein product: CASSSFQMRGRNTEAFF.